This T cell receptor (beta chain) came from a study of T cell changes during pregnancy in multiple sclerosis. The assay was immunoSEQ multiplex PCR, and TCRdb's table has in-frame clones only and misses some. The data show approximately 89,000 clones, 85% to 95% seen once. Trimming removed 6 bases at V and 2 bases at J, with 17 bases between. Germline V lookup: CDR1 SQVTM, CDR2 ANQGSEA. The CDR3 totals 14 residues. The sequences come from peripheral blood, collected in the third trimester of pregnancy. The clonotype originates from a female donor with multiple sclerosis, enrolled in a pregnancy study. This chain joins TRBV29-1 and TRBJ2-7; the D gene is possibly TRBD1 (6 bases). This CDR3 is CSVAGQTVTYEQYF. The CDR3 bases are TGCAGCGTGGCCGGACAGACCGTAACCTACGAGCAGTACTTC.